These 15 T cell receptor beta chains share one sample of origin, sequenced in a study of blood T cell repertoires in COVID-19. Repertoires were generated with immunoSEQ multiplex PCR, while TCRdb's copy carries only in-frame clones and drops some. The table lists 300,000 to 450,000 clones, almost 90% of them singletons. Sequencing used PBMCs or T cells enriched from blood (not recorded which). The receptors derive from a woman in her thirties who had been exposed to COVID-19.

The genes are TRBV7-9 and TRBJ2-1; TRBD2 agrees at 10 bases. The V segment lost 5 bases and the J segment 6 bases; nucleotides outside the gene matches: 10. The CDR3 is 16 residues long. CDR1 is SEHNR and CDR2 is FQNEAQ in the germline V gene (reference sequence). The CDR3 loop reads CASSQHHGTSVNEQFF. The DNA of the CDR3 is TGTGCCAGCAGCCAACACCACGGGACTAGCGTCAATGAGCAGTTCTTC.

This rearrangement joins TRBV27 to TRBJ2-2, with 7 bases aligning to TRBD2. CDR1 and CDR2 (germline): MNHEY, SMNVEV (reference sequence). CDR3 length equals 15 residues. After removal of 2 bases from V and 4 bases from J, the junction contained 4 bases not matched to a gene. Here the CDR3 reads CASSLSGMGTGELFF. The DNA of the CDR3 is TGTGCCAGCAGTTTAAGCGGGATGGGCACCGGGGAGCTGTTTTTT.

The chain combines TRBV11-3 with TRBJ2-1; 11 bases are shared with TRBD2. Germline assignment: CDR1 SGHNT and CDR2 YENEEA. J was trimmed by 4 bases and V by 1 base; bases with no gene match: 6. The CDR3 loop spans 17 amino acids. The CDR3: CASSLVVLAGEYNEQFF. DNA of the CDR3: TGTGCCAGCAGCTTAGTAGTACTAGCGGGGGAGTACAATGAGCAGTTCTTC.

The rearrangement uses TRBV10-3 and TRBJ2-7; D ambiguous. This CDR3 spans 12 amino acids. V lost 1 base and J lost 7, with 8 bases in between. Germline V gene sequence: CDR1 ENHRY, CDR2 SYGVKD. The CDR3 DNA reads as TGTGCCATCAGTGAGTTCGCCGGTGAGCAGTACTTC. The encoded protein is CAISEFAGEQYF.

This clone occurred once. This sequence joins TRBV6-6 and TRBJ1-5, with D possibly matching TRBD1 (5 bases). Germline V gene data show CDR1 as MNHNY and CDR2 as SVGAGI (reference sequence). Between the trimmed V and J ends, which lost 0 bases and 1 base, there was a span of 10 bases. The CDR3 loop spans 16 amino acids. The CDR3 region is CASSYSGGYSNQPQHF. The CDR3 DNA is TGTGCCAGCAGTTACTCGGGGGGGTACAGCAATCAGCCCCAGCATTTT.

V is TRBV28 and J is TRBJ2-5; 8 bases agree with TRBD2. The V and J ends lost 5 bases and 5 bases, in that order; junction bases with no gene match: 7. The germline CDR1 and CDR2 sequences are MDHEN and SYDVKM. This CDR3 is 14 amino acids long. CDR3 protein: CASSILQRGETQYF. For the CDR3, the DNA is TGTGCCAGCAGTATCCTCCAGCGGGGGGAGACCCAGTACTTC. Variable domain in full (rest from reference TRBV28 and TRBJ2-5): DVKVTQSSRYLVKRTGEKVFLECVQDMDHENMFWYRQDPGLGLRLIYFSYDVKMKEKGDIPEGYSVSREKKERFSLILESASTNQTSMYLCASSILQRGETQYFGPGTRLLVL.

V is TRBV3-1 (or the pseudogene TRBV3-2) and J is TRBJ1-4; 9 bases are shared with TRBD1. V lost 1 base to trimming and J lost 2 bases; unmatched junction nucleotides: 8. Germline CDR1 is LGHDT and CDR2 is YNNKEL (reference sequence). This CDR3 spans 18 amino acids. CDR3 sequence: CASSQGGQGSVTNEKLFF. CDR3 sequence (DNA): TGTGCCAGCAGCCAAGGGGGACAGGGATCGGTGACTAATGAAAAACTGTTTTTT.

The chain uses TRBV5-4 and TRBJ2-7, with D maybe TRBD2 (5 bases). The germline V gene has CDR1 SGHNT and CDR2 YYREEE (reference sequence). V lost 4 bases to trimming and J lost 6 bases, with 17 bases between them. The CDR3 consists of 14 residues. CDR3 sequence (DNA): TGTGCCAGCAGCCTCGAGGGCCGGCGCAGCGAGCAGTACTTC. Translation: CASSLEGRRSEQYF. The variable domain in full, with the rest retrieved from reference TRBV5-4 and TRBJ2-7, is ETGVTQSPTHLIKTRGQQVTLRCSSQSGHNTVSWYQQALGQGPQFIFQYYREEENGRGNFPPRFSGLQFPNYSSELNVNALELDDSALYLCASSLEGRRSEQYFGPGTRLTVT.

V and J are TRBV19 and TRBJ1-2; D is possibly TRBD1 (6 bases). This CDR3 is 17 amino acids long. Germline V gene sequence: CDR1 LNHDA, CDR2 SQIVND (reference sequence). Trimming shortened V by 5 bases and J by 1 base, and 20 bases separated the two germline ends. The DNA for the CDR3 is TGTGCCAGTAGTCCTTTCGGGGGGGCCCGCCTTAACTATGGCTACACCTTC. Protein: CASSPFGGARLNYGYTF.

The chain recombines TRBV5-8 with TRBJ1-2; 8 nucleotides line up with TRBD1. The trim removed 2 bases at V and 3 bases at J, leaving 3 bases unmatched. Looked up from germline, CDR1 is SGHTS and CDR2 is YDEGEE. CDR3 size: 14 residues. CDR3 protein: CASSFRQGHYGYTF. The CDR3 coding sequence is TGTGCCAGCAGCTTTCGACAGGGGCACTATGGCTACACCTTC.

The V gene is TRBV6-5, the J gene TRBJ2-6; tentatively, D is TRBD2 (5 bases). Germline CDR1 and CDR2: MNHEY and SVGAGI. This CDR3 contains 16 residues. V lost 1 base and J 0 bases, leaving 7 bases between the germline ends. This CDR3 is CASSYFAGSGANVLTF. CDR3 bases: TGTGCCAGCAGTTACTTTGCGGGCTCTGGGGCCAACGTCCTGACTTTC.

This sequence joins TRBV19 and TRBJ2-7; D remains ambiguous. Germline V lookup: CDR1 LNHDA, CDR2 SQIVND (reference sequence). V lost 1 base and J 4 bases, leaving 11 bases between the germline ends. CDR3 length equals 14 residues. The CDR3 DNA reads as TGTGCCAGTAGTATAGTAGGCAGGTTGTACGAGCAGTACTTC. Amino acids: CASSIVGRLYEQYF. The full variable domain, in which reference TRBV19 and TRBJ2-7 provide the parts outside the CDR3, is DGGITQSPKYLFRKEGQNVTLSCEQNLNHDAMYWYRQDPGQGLRLIYYSQIVNDFQKGDIAEGYSVSREKKESFPLTVTSAQKNPTAFYLCASSIVGRLYEQYFGPGTRLTVT.

Here the CDR3 reads CASSPSDRGDVKTQYF. The CDR3 DNA reads as TGTGCCAGCAGTCCCTCGGACAGGGGAGATGTGAAGACCCAGTACTTC. The chain joins TRBV28 to TRBJ2-5, with 9 bases matching TRBD1. V gave up 5 bases and J gave up 6 bases; unmatched junction bases: 13. Germline V gene lookup returns CDR1 MDHEN and CDR2 SYDVKM. The CDR3 has 16 residues. Complete variable domain (other parts from reference TRBV28 and TRBJ2-5): DVKVTQSSRYLVKRTGEKVFLECVQDMDHENMFWYRQDPGLGLRLIYFSYDVKMKEKGDIPEGYSVSREKKERFSLILESASTNQTSMYLCASSPSDRGDVKTQYFGPGTRLLVL.

This chain connects TRBV5-1 to TRBJ1-5; TRBD1 matches 9 bases. Trimming removed 0 bases from V and 4 bases from J; junction bases left unmatched: 5. CDR1 and CDR2 (germline): SGHRS, YFSETQ. This CDR3 is built from 16 residues. The CDR3 loop reads CASSLGFGTGNQPQHF. For the CDR3, the DNA is TGCGCCAGCAGCTTGGGCTTTGGGACAGGGAATCAGCCCCAGCATTTT.

This chain joins TRBV28 and TRBJ2-4, with TRBD1 as a possible D gene (6 bases). Germline values: CDR1 MDHEN, CDR2 SYDVKM. This CDR3 is 13 amino acids long. V was trimmed by 4 bases and J by 6 bases, leaving 10 bases between them. The CDR3 region is CASSSGQRNIQYF. CDR3 in DNA: TGTGCCAGCAGTTCGGGACAACGAAACATTCAGTACTTC.